The source of this TCR beta chain is a study of blood T cell repertoires in COVID-19. Study-wide context: Collection of acute and convalescent COVID-19 samples took place in the United States, Italy and Spain. Nucleic acid was either cDNA or gDNA, and it came from T cells, B-cell-depleted T cells, or PBMCs.

Trimming removed 0 bases from V and 2 bases from J; junction bases left unmatched: 4. CDR1 and CDR2 (germline): SEHNR, FQNEAQ (reference sequence). The CDR3 is 16 residues long. Original methodology: Amplifying reference gene primers gave estimates of nucleated cell counts. The data were produced by immunoSEQ multiplex PCR, yet TCRdb's version contains in-frame clones alone and is incomplete. V and J calls and clone size follow that table, whereas D and trimming were derived from the DNA. The sample comprises more than 60,000 clones, about 82% of which are singletons, and about two fifths rests with the top ten.

The clonotype comes from a human donor in a cohort sampled during active COVID-19. Sequencing was carried out using peripheral blood. This chain links TRBV7-9 with TRBJ2-5, with 9 bases aligning to TRBD2. The chain's CDR3 is CASSLAGAGGQETQYF. CDR3 coding DNA: TGTGCCAGCAGCTTAGCGGGAGCGGGGGGACAAGAGACCCAGTACTTC.